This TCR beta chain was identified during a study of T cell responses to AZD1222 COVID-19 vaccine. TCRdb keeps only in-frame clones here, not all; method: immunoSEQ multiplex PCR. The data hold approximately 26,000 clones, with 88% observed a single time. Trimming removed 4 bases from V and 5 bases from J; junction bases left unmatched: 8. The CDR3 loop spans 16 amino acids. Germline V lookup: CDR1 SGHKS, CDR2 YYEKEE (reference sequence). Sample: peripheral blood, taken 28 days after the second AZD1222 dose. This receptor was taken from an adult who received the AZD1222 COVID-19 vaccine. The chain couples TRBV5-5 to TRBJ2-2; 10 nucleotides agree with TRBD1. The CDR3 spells CASSLVPGQGTGELFF. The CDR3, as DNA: TGTGCCAGCAGCCTGGTTCCGGGACAGGGGACCGGGGAGCTGTTTTTT.